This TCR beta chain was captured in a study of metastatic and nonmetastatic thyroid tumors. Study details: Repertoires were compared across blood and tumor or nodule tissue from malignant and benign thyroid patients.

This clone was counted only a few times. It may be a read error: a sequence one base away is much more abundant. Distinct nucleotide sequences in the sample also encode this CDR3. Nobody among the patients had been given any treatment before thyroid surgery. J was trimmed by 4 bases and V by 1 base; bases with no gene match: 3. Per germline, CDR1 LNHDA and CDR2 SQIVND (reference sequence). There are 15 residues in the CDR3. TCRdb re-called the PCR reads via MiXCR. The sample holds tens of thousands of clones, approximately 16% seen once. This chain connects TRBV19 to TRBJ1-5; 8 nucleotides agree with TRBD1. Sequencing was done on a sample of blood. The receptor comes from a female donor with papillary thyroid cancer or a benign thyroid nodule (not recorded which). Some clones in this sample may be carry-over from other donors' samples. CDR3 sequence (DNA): TGTGCCAGTAGTATAGCAGGGGGCCTAAATCAGCCCCAGCATTTT. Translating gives CASSIAGGLNQPQHF.